This record looks at one T cell receptor (beta chain) sequence and its context. Profiled with immunoSEQ multiplex PCR; TCRdb holds only in-frame clones, not every one. Among about 330,000 clones, over 80% were seen once, and the ten largest hold 5% to 6%. The sample belongs to a study of blood T cell repertoires in COVID-19. The CDR3 runs 16 residues. Trimming at V came to 4 bases and at J to 5 bases, leaving 12 bases not matched to a gene. Germline CDR1 and CDR2: SGHRS and YFSETQ. The chain has TRBV5-1 and TRBJ2-5; 9 bases match TRBD2. This clonotype was sampled from a man between 25 and 39 years old who had recovered from COVID-19. Material for sequencing was PBMCs or T cells enriched from blood (not recorded which). The CDR3 protein is CASSLTRRGGRETQYF. CDR3 coding DNA: TGCGCCAGCAGCCTCACTCGGCGGGGGGGCCGCGAGACCCAGTACTTC.